This T cell receptor beta chain was sequenced during a study of blood T cells in healthy people across ages. This CDR3 is built from 15 residues. The V segment lost 2 bases and the J segment 5 bases; nucleotides outside the gene matches: 5. Combining a sample-barcoded 5' primer with a J-beta primer mix, a second PCR ran for about 6 to 11 cycles. One entry per CDR3 protein, called by TCRdb with MiXCR from the 5' RACE reads. This sample has 1.5 million to 2 million distinct CDR3 sequences; about 49% occur once, and the top ten carry roughly 2.1%. In this sample, this clonotype turned up a few times. Antigen specificity is unknown. General study results and limits: When one million T cells were used, diversity estimates were thought to be underestimates.

Specimen: blood. The clonotype comes from a woman aged 40 to 50 in good health. V and J are TRBV12-3 or TRBV12-4 and TRBJ1-2, with 10 bases that match TRBD1. CDR3 loop: CASSLRTGGVYGYTF. As DNA, the CDR3 is TGTGCCAGCAGTTTAAGGACAGGGGGTGTTTATGGCTACACCTTC.